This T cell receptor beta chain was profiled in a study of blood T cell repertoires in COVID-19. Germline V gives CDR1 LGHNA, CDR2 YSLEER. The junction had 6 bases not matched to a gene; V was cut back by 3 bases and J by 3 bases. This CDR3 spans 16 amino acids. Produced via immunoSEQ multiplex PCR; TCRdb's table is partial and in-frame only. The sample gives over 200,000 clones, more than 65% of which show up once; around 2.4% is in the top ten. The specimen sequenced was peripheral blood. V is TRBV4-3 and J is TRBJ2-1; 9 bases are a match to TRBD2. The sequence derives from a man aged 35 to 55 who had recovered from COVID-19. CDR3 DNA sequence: TGCGCCAGCAGCCAGGCTAAGCGGGGGGTCTACAATGAGCAGTTCTTC. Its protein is CASSQAKRGVYNEQFF.